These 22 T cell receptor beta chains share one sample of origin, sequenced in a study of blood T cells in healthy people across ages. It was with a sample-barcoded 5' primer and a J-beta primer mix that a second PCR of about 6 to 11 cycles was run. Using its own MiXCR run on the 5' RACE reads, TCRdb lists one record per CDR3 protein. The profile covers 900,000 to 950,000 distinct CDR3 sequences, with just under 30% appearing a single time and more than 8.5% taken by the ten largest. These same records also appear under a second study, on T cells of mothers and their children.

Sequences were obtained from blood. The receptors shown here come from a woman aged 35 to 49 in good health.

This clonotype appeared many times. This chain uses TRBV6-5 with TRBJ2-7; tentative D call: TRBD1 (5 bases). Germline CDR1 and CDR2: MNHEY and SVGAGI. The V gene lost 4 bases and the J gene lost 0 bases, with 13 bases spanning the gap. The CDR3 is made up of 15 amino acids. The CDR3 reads CASSFTRQSSYEQYF. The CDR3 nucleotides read TGTGCCAGCAGTTTTACCCGACAGAGCTCCTACGAGCAGTACTTC.

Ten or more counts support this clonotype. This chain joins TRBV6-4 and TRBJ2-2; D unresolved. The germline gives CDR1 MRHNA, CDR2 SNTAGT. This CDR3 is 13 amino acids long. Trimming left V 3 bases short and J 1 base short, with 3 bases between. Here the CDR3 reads CASSEGNTGELFF. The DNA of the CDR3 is TGTGCCAGCAGTGAGGGGAACACCGGGGAGCTGTTTTTT.

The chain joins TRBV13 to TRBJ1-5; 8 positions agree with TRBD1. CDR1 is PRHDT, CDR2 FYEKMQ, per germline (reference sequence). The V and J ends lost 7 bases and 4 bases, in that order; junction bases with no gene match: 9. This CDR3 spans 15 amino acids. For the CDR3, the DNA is TGTGCCAGCACCGGGACGGGACAGGTGAATCAGCCCCAGCATTTT. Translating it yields CASTGTGQVNQPQHF.

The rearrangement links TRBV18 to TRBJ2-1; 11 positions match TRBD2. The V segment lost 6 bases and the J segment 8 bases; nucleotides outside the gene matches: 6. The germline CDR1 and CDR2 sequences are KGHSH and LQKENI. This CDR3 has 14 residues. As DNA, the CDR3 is TGTGCCAGCTCGTTGACTAGCGGGGTGGATGAGCAGTTCTTC. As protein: CASSLTSGVDEQFF.

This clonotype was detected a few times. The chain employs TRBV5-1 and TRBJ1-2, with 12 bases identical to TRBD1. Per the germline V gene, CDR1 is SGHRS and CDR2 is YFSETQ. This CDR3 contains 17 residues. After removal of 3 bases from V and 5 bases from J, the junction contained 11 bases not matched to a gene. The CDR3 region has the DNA TGCGCCAGCAGCTGGGGACAGGGGGCTTCTGGGCGGTATGGCTACACCTTC. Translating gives CASSWGQGASGRYGYTF.

CDR3 nucleotide sequence: TGCAGTGCTAGAGAGGAGCTAGGGGTGGACGAGCAGTACTTC. It yields the protein CSAREELGVDEQYF. This chain connects TRBV20-1 to TRBJ2-4; perhaps TRBD1 as D (5 bases). The end of the DNA is better explained by TRBJ2-7, so the J call may be wrong. The CDR3 runs 14 residues. From germline, CDR1 is DFQATT and CDR2 SNEGSKA (reference sequence).

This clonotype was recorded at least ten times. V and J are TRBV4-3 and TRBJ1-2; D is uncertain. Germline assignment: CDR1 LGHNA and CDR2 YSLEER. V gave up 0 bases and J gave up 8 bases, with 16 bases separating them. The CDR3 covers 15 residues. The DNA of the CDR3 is TGCGCCAGCAGCCAAGATCATGCGGGCTTAGGAGGCTACACCTTC. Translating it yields CASSQDHAGLGGYTF.

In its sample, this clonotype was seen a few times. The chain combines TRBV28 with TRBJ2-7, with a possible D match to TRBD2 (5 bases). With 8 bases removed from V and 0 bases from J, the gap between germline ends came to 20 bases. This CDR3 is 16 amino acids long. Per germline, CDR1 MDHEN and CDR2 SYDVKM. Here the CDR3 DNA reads TGTGCCAGCCATCCCACCACGGGGTCGGGCTCCTACGAGCAGTACTTC. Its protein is CASHPTTGSGSYEQYF.

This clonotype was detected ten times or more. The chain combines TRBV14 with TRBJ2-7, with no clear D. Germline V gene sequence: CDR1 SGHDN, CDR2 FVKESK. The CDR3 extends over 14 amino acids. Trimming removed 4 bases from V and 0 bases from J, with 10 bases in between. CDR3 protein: CASSPVGFSYEQYF. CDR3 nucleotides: TGTGCCAGCAGCCCCGTCGGATTCTCCTACGAGCAGTACTTC.

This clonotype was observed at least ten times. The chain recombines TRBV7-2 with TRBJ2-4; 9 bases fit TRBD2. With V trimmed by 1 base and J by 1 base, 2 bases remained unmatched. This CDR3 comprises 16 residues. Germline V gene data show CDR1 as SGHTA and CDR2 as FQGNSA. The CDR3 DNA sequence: TGTGCCAGCAGCTTAGGCAGCGGGGGGGCCAAAAACATTCAGTACTTC. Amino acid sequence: CASSLGSGGAKNIQYF.

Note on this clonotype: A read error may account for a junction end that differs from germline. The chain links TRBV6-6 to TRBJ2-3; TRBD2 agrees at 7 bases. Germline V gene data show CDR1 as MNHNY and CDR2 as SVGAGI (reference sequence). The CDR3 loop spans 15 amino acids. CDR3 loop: CASSPLAASTDAQYF. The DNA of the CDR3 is TGTGCCAGCAGCCCTCTAGCGGCGAGCACAGATGCGCAGTATTTT.

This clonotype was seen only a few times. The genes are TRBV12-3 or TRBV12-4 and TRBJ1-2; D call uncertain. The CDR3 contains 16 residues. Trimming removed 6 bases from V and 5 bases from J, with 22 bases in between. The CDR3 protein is CASSSDFRMPRYGYTF. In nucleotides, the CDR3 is TGTGCCAGCAGCTCGGACTTTCGGATGCCTCGGTATGGCTACACCTTC.

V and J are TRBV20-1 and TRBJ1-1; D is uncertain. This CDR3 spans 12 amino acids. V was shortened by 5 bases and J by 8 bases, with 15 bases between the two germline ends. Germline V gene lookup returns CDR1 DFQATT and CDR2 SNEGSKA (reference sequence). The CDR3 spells CSAHPPAGEAFF. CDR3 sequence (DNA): TGCAGTGCTCACCCCCCGGCAGGAGAAGCTTTCTTT.

The CDR3 DNA reads as TGCAGTGCAGAGAACAGATTAGCCAAAAACATTCAGTACTTC. Amino acid sequence: CSAENRLAKNIQYF. V usage is TRBV20-1 and J usage is TRBJ2-4; D uncertain. Germline V CDR1 and CDR2: DFQATT, SNEGSKA (reference sequence). There are 14 residues in the CDR3. V shed 6 bases and J shed 0 bases, with 12 bases lying between them.

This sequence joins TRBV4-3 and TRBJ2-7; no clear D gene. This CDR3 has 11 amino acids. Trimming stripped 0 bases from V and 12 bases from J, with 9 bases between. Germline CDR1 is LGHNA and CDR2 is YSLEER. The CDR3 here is CASSQDKGRYF. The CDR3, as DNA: TGCGCCAGCAGCCAAGATAAAGGCAGGTACTTC.

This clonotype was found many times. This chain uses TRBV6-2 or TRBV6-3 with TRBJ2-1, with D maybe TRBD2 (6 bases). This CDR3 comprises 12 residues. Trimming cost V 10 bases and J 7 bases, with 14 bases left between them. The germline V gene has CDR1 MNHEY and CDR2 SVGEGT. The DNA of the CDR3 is TGTGCCACCACGGACTATTTAAATGAGCAGTTCTTC. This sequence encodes CATTDYLNEQFF.

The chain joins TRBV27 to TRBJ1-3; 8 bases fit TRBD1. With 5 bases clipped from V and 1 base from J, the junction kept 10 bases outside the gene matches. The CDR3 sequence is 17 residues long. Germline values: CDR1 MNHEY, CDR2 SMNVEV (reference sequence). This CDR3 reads CASSLPVRTGSGNTIYF. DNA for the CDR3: TGTGCCAGCAGTCTCCCCGTCCGGACAGGGTCTGGAAACACCATATATTTT.

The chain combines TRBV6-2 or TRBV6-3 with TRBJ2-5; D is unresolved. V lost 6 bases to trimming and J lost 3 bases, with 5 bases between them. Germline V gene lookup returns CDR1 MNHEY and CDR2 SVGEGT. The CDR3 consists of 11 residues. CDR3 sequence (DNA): TGTGCCAGCAGCATTGAAGAGACCCAGTACTTC. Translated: CASSIEETQYF.

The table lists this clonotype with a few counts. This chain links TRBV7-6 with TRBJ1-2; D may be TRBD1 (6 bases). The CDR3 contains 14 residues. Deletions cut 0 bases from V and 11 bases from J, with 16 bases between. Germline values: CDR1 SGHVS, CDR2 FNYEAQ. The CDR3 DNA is TGTGCCAGCAGCTTAGCCCCGGACAGTACCGGTTACACCTTC. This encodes CASSLAPDSTGYTF.

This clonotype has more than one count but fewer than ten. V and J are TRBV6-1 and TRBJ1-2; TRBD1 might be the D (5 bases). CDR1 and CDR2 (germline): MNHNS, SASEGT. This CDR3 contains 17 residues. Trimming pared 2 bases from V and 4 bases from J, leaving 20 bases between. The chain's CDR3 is CASSESRGRGSSYGYTF. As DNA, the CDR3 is TGTGCCAGCAGTGAAAGTCGGGGTCGGGGCAGTTCCTATGGCTACACCTTC.

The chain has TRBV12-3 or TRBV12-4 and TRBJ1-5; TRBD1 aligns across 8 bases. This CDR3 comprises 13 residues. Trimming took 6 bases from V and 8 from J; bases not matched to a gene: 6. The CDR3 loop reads CASRGQGIKPQHF. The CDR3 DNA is TGTGCCAGCAGAGGACAGGGAATTAAGCCCCAGCATTTT.

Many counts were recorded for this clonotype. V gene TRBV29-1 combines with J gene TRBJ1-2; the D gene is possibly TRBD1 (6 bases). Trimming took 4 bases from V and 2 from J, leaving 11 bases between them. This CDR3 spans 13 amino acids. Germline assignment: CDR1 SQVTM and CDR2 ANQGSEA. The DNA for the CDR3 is TGCAGCGTTGTGCGGGACATCAACTATGGCTACACCTTC. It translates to CSVVRDINYGYTF.